Described below is a single TCR beta chain sequence and its context. These data come from a study of T cells in localized non-small cell lung cancer. The CDR3 is made up of 16 amino acids. V was pared by 4 bases and J by 0 bases, with 16 bases between. Germline V CDR1 and CDR2: SGHDN, FVKESK. The data were produced by immunoSEQ multiplex PCR, yet TCRdb's version contains in-frame clones alone and is incomplete. The table lists approximately 26,000 clones, around 86% of them singletons. This rearrangement joins TRBV14 to TRBJ2-7; D call uncertain. The sequenced sample was peripheral blood, obtained before any cancer treatment. This clonotype was obtained from a woman aged 40 to 75 with stage I lung adenocarcinoma. This CDR3 reads CASSLPGHLSSYEQYF. The CDR3 bases are TGTGCCAGCAGCCTCCCCGGGCACCTATCCTCCTACGAGCAGTACTTC.